This T cell receptor (beta chain) was identified during a study of blood T cell repertoires in COVID-19. Trimming took 4 bases from V and 0 from J, leaving 7 bases between them. CDR3 length: 15 residues. The V gene's germline CDR1 is MGHDK and CDR2 SYGVNS. Participants' own reports of clinical history determined their cohort assignment. The assay was immunoSEQ multiplex PCR, and TCRdb's table has in-frame clones only and misses some. The data show a few hundred thousand clones, about 91% seen once. The sequence derives from a woman in her 40s who had recovered from COVID-19. Sequenced input: PBMCs or T cells enriched from blood (not recorded which). The rearrangement links TRBV25-1 to TRBJ2-6; D may be TRBD1 (6 bases). In nucleotides, the CDR3 is TGTGCCAGCAGTGGACAGGTCTCTGGGGCCAACGTCCTGACTTTC. Translated, it gives CASSGQVSGANVLTF.